These T cell receptor beta chains were read from a single sample in a study of blood T cell repertoires in COVID-19. Generated by immunoSEQ multiplex PCR, the TCRdb table keeps only in-frame clones and is missing some. The sample has 100,000 or so clones, approximately 80% seen once. Sequenced: peripheral blood. The receptors come from a man aged 45-65 years with active or convalescent COVID-19. Both conserved end residues are part of each CDR3. The order of the fields is V gene, clone size, J gene, D gene, CDR3 DNA, CDR3 protein. A D gene is named only where the DNA matches it firmly. Clone size is not always given. Where it is, it says once, few, many or a class for expanded clones.

>TRBV9|-|TRBJ1-3|-
TGTGCCAGCAGCGTGGGAGTTGAGAACACCATATATTTT
CASSVGVENTIYF
>TRBV7-2|-|TRBJ2-5|-
TGTGCCAGCAGGGTTCCAGGGAATCTAGAGACCCAGTACTTC
CASRVPGNLETQYF
>TRBV20-1|-|TRBJ2-7|-
TGCAGTGCCGGGAGTAGGGGCGAGCAGTACTTC
CSAGSRGEQYF
>TRBV18|-|TRBJ2-5|-
TGTGCCAGCTCACTTCCTAAGGGAAGGGGACAAGAGACCCAGTACTTC
CASSLPKGRGQETQYF
>TRBV5-4|-|TRBJ2-5|-
TGTGCCAGCTCGTTTGGGGGCGATGAGACCCAGTACTTC
CASSFGGDETQYF
>TRBV12-5|-|TRBJ1-4|TRBD1
TGTGCTAGTGGTCCTGGACAGGGGCCTTGGCGGCTGTTTTTT
CASGPGQGPWRLFF
>TRBV6-1|-|TRBJ1-6|-
TGTGCCAGCAGTGAAGAGACAGGCTATAATTCACCCCTCCACTTT
CASSEETGYNSPLHF
>TRBV20-1|few|TRBJ2-7|-
TGCAGTGCTAGTGGGAGGACCCCCACCTACGAGCAGTACTTC
CSASGRTPTYEQYF
>TRBV2|-|TRBJ1-5|TRBD1
TGTGCCAGCCGCCTGGACAGGGGTGGCAATCAGCCCCAGCATTTT
CASRLDRGGNQPQHF
>TRBV29-1|-|TRBJ1-3|-
TGCAGCGTTGAGGAGCCCAGCTCTGGAAACACCATATATTTT
CSVEEPSSGNTIYF
>TRBV6-1|-|TRBJ1-3|TRBD1
TGTGCCAGCAGTGTGTCGACAGGGAGTACTGGAAACACCATATATTTT
CASSVSTGSTGNTIYF
>TRBV9|once|TRBJ2-1|TRBD2
TGTGCCAGCAGCCCCGGGGGGGGAAGTTATCCTGAGCAGTTCTTC
CASSPGGGSYPEQFF
>TRBV11-3|-|TRBJ1-1|-
TGTGCCAGCAGCAGGGATGCGGGGTCTTTCACTGAAGCTTTCTTT
CASSRDAGSFTEAFF